Each of the 20 T cell receptor beta chains below was sequenced from the same sample in a study of T cell responses to AZD1222 COVID-19 vaccine. Generated by immunoSEQ multiplex PCR, the TCRdb table keeps only in-frame clones and is missing some. The sample holds under 200,000 clones, over 80% seen once. The specimen comprised peripheral blood, sampled on day 0 of AZD1222 vaccination. The receptors derive from an adult in good health.

V gene TRBV29-1 combines with J gene TRBJ1-2; D unresolved. The CDR3 runs 11 residues. Germline V CDR1 and CDR2: SQVTM, ANQGSEA. V was shortened by 2 bases and J by 6 bases, with 7 bases between the two germline ends. CDR3 coding DNA: TGCAGCGTTGAATCTGCTGATGGCTACACCTTC. Translating it yields CSVESADGYTF.

The V call is TRBV7-2, the J call TRBJ1-6; 9 positions match TRBD1. The CDR3 consists of 15 residues. J was trimmed by 6 bases and V by 8 bases; bases with no gene match: 8. Germline CDR1 reads SGHTA; CDR2 reads FQGNSA. CDR3 coding DNA: TGTGCCAGCTCCAGACCGGGACAGGGTAATTCACCCCTCCACTTT. It translates to CASSRPGQGNSPLHF.

This chain connects TRBV29-1 to TRBJ1-2, with 9 nucleotides matching TRBD1. This CDR3 is built from 15 residues. From germline, CDR1 is SQVTM and CDR2 ANQGSEA. V dropped 5 bases and J dropped 8; count of bases not matched to a gene: 15. The CDR3 DNA follows: TGCAGCGTTCGACCGAGGACAGGGGATTTGCGGGGCTACACCTTC. Its protein is CSVRPRTGDLRGYTF.

V gene TRBV7-9 combines with J gene TRBJ2-2; TRBD1 matches 7 bases. J gave up 4 bases and V 0 bases, and 2 bases lay outside the gene matches. Germline V gene sequence: CDR1 SEHNR, CDR2 FQNEAQ (reference sequence). This CDR3 has 15 amino acids. The DNA for the CDR3 is TGTGCCAGCAGCTTAGCGGCAGGGGGCACCGGGGAGCTGTTTTTT. It translates to CASSLAAGGTGELFF.

The chain employs TRBV7-8 and TRBJ2-7; 8 nucleotides match TRBD2. Germline CDR1 is SGHVS and CDR2 is FQNEAQ. The CDR3 length is 17 residues. The ends lost 1 base at V and 3 bases at J; junction bases unmatched: 11. CDR3 residues: CASSLGPPGGDGYEQYF. For the CDR3, the DNA is TGTGCCAGCAGCTTAGGCCCGCCGGGGGGGGACGGCTACGAGCAGTACTTC.

The chain uses TRBV27 and TRBJ2-3, with D possibly called TRBD1 or TRBD2 (5 bases each). Trimming removed 3 bases from V and 3 bases from J, with 13 bases in between. Germline assignment: CDR1 MNHEY and CDR2 SMNVEV (reference sequence). The CDR3 loop spans 15 amino acids. This CDR3 is CASSLYIGGTDTQYF. CDR3 DNA sequence: TGTGCCAGCAGTTTGTATATTGGGGGTACAGATACGCAGTATTTT.

V gene TRBV19 combines with J gene TRBJ1-4, with 8 bases identical to TRBD1. Germline trimming cut 5 bases from V and 8 bases from J; bases unmatched to any gene: 10. Germline V gives CDR1 LNHDA, CDR2 SQIVND (reference sequence). The CDR3 contains 15 residues. The DNA of the CDR3 is TGTGCCAGTAGTCCCTCGCGGACAGGGAGGGAAAAACTGTTTTTT. As protein: CASSPSRTGREKLFF.

The rearrangement uses TRBV19 and TRBJ2-7; D unclear. The CDR3 has 12 amino acids. CDR1 and CDR2 from the germline V gene are LNHDA and SQIVND (reference sequence). Trimming took off 10 bases at V and 0 bases at J, with 10 bases between the two ends. CDR3 bases: TGTGCCACCTTAGACAACTCCTACGAGCAGTACTTC. Amino acid sequence: CATLDNSYEQYF.

The chain couples TRBV7-3 to TRBJ1-6; D perhaps matches TRBD1 (5 bases). V lost 3 bases, J lost 10 bases, and 10 bases lay in between. The CDR3 runs 13 residues. Germline lookup yields CDR1 SGHTA and CDR2 FQGTGA. This chain's CDR3 is CASSLSAGSPLHF. The CDR3 region has the DNA TGTGCCAGCAGCTTGTCCGCAGGGTCACCCCTCCACTTT.

CDR3 region: CASSPRTGGGYTEAFF. For the CDR3, the DNA is TGTGCCAGCAGTCCGAGGACAGGGGGCGGGTACACTGAAGCTTTCTTT. The genes are TRBV27 and TRBJ1-1; 11 bases align to TRBD1. This CDR3 has 16 amino acids. V dropped 5 bases and J dropped 3; count of bases not matched to a gene: 8. Germline V gives CDR1 MNHEY, CDR2 SMNVEV (reference sequence).

The V gene is TRBV19, the J gene TRBJ1-5, with D unresolved. The germline gives CDR1 LNHDA, CDR2 SQIVND (reference sequence). The CDR3 consists of 13 residues. Trimming removed 2 bases at V and 6 bases at J, with 8 bases between. This chain's CDR3 is CASSISVRQPQHF. As DNA, the CDR3 is TGTGCCAGTAGTATATCAGTACGTCAGCCCCAGCATTTT.

The V and J genes are TRBV13 and TRBJ2-5; D unresolved. With 6 bases removed from V and 4 bases from J, the gap between germline ends came to 9 bases. Germline V lookup: CDR1 PRHDT, CDR2 FYEKMQ (reference sequence). The CDR3 length is 12 residues. The chain's CDR3 is CASSPKLETQYF. The CDR3 bases are TGTGCCAGCAGTCCTAAATTAGAGACCCAGTACTTC.

The chain joins TRBV19 to TRBJ2-1; TRBD2 aligns across 7 bases. Germline-derived CDR1 and CDR2 are LNHDA and SQIVND (reference sequence). The CDR3 has 13 amino acids. Trimming removed 6 bases from V and 5 bases from J; junction bases left unmatched: 4. The DNA for the CDR3 is TGTGCCAGTAGGAGACTAGCCCACAATGAGCAGTTCTTC. As protein: CASRRLAHNEQFF.

V and J are TRBV27 and TRBJ1-2; D is uncertain. Germline V gene data show CDR1 as MNHEY and CDR2 as SMNVEV (reference sequence). V lost 6 bases and J 6 bases, leaving 17 bases between the germline ends. The CDR3 runs to 14 residues. In nucleotides, the CDR3 is TGTGCCAGCAGCGGACGCGAGGGCCCTAATGGCTACACCTTC. Its translation is CASSGREGPNGYTF.

The rearrangement joins TRBV6-1 to TRBJ1-2, with 8 bases matching TRBD1. V dropped 3 bases and J dropped 8; count of bases not matched to a gene: 14. This CDR3 has 16 residues. The germline V gene has CDR1 MNHNS and CDR2 SASEGT. This CDR3 is CASSDSQGAAIGGYTF. CDR3 DNA sequence: TGTGCCAGCAGTGATTCCCAGGGGGCTGCGATAGGGGGCTACACCTTC.

The chain uses TRBV28 and TRBJ2-1; D may match TRBD1 or TRBD2 (5 bases each). Germline V lookup: CDR1 MDHEN, CDR2 SYDVKM. The CDR3 runs 13 residues. The ends were cut back, 4 bases at V and 4 bases at J, with 8 bases in the middle. CDR3 sequence: CASSSGPYNEQFF. DNA of the CDR3: TGTGCCAGCAGTTCGGGACCGTACAATGAGCAGTTCTTC.

This rearrangement joins TRBV6-5 to TRBJ2-5, with D perhaps TRBD1 or TRBD2 (6 bases each). Between the trimmed V and J ends, which lost 4 bases and 5 bases, there was a span of 20 bases. CDR1 is MNHEY, CDR2 SVGAGI, per germline. This CDR3 has 16 amino acids. CDR3 nucleotide sequence: TGTGCCAGCAGTTCTTCCCTCATGGGGGGCAGGGAGACCCAGTACTTC. Its protein is CASSSSLMGGRETQYF.

The chain joins TRBV7-2 to TRBJ1-2, with 8 bases lining up with TRBD1. This CDR3 comprises 14 residues. The V and J ends lost 1 base and 8 bases, in that order; junction bases with no gene match: 6. The germline CDR1 and CDR2 sequences are SGHTA and FQGNSA. The CDR3 nucleotides read TGTGCCAGCAGCTTAGAGCGACAGGGGAAAGGCTACACCTTC. It encodes CASSLERQGKGYTF.

The chain uses TRBV30 and TRBJ1-1; D possibly corresponds to TRBD1 (5 bases). The ends were cut back, 2 bases at V and 2 bases at J, with 18 bases in the middle. The CDR3 is made up of 16 amino acids. The germline CDR1 and CDR2 sequences are GTSNPN and SVGIG (reference sequence). This CDR3 is CAWSRGPGTGNTEAFF. The DNA of the CDR3 is TGTGCCTGGAGTAGGGGCCCCGGGACGGGAAACACTGAAGCTTTCTTT.

The V gene is TRBV11-2, the J gene TRBJ2-7; TRBD2 matches 9 bases. The CDR3 runs 15 residues. CDR1 and CDR2 (germline): SGHAT, FQNNGV. J lost 5 bases, V lost 3 bases, and 8 bases had no gene match. The CDR3 DNA reads as TGTGCCAGCAGCTTTCGCCTAGCGGGGATCGACGAGCAGTACTTC. This codes for CASSFRLAGIDEQYF.